This T cell receptor beta chain was profiled in a study of response to subunit inactivated influenza vaccine. Study-wide results and limits: The authors proposed limited new T cell recruitment per seasonal influenza vaccination.

Only a few counts were recorded for this clonotype. Its cognate antigen is unknown. The CDR3 sequence is 14 residues long. Trimming removed 1 base from V and 11 bases from J; junction bases left unmatched: 5. Germline CDR1 is SGHTA and CDR2 is FQGNSA. TCRdb processed the RT-PCR reads anew with MiXCR; each CDR3 protein has one entry. Seen here are over 750,000 distinct CDR3 sequences, 21% observed once, and the top ten hold 10% to 13%. The rearrangement uses TRBV7-2 and TRBJ1-6; 7 bases are a match to TRBD1. The sequence derives from a man over 45 who received an inactivated influenza vaccine. Sequenced material: PBMCs from blood, taken roughly 5 days after vaccination. The CDR3: CASSLVTGETPLHF. The DNA for the CDR3 is TGTGCCAGCAGCTTAGTCACAGGGGAGACACCCCTCCACTTT.